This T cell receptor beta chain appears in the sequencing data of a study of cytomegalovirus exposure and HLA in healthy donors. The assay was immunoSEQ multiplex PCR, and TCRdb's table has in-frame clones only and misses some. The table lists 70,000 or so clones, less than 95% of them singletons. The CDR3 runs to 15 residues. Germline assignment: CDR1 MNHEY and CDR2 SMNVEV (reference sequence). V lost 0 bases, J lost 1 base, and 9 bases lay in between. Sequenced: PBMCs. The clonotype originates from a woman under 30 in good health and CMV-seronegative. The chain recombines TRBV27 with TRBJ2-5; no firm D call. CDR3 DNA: TGTGCCAGCAGTTTATCCCTACGCTCCCAAGAGACCCAGTACTTC. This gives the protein CASSLSLRSQETQYF.